These 7 T cell receptor beta chains share one sample of origin, sequenced in a study of tumor-infiltrating lymphocytes in primary liver carcinoma. TCR beta cDNA was prepared out of roughly 450 ng total RNA by means of a constant-region primer. Libraries covering TCR beta were generated through three nested multiplex PCR rounds (using a slightly modified ARM-PCR). The study ran its first two PCR rounds for 9 to 10 cycles each, using TRBV1-TRBV30 forward primers and a C-beta reverse primer. TCRdb processed the multiplex PCR reads anew with MiXCR; each CDR3 protein has one entry. The sample yields 150,000 to 200,000 distinct CDR3 sequences, over 80% seen once. Both RNA and DNA were isolated together from approximately 22-30 mg of bulk tissue that had not been sorted. Sample: tumor tissue from primary liver carcinoma. These receptors were collected from a man aged 35-49 years with primary liver carcinoma and hepatitis B virus infection.

For this clonotype: Mismatch with germline at one junction end may stem from a read error. The CDR3 protein is CTSSELQELAITDTQYF. For the CDR3, the DNA is TGCACCAGCAGTGAGTTACAGGAACTAGCTATCACAGATACGCAGTATTTT. The chain joins TRBV10-2 to TRBJ2-3; possibly TRBD2 for D (6 bases). Germline V CDR1 and CDR2: WSHSY, SAAADI. The CDR3 totals 17 residues.

A remark on this clonotype: The CDR3 end shows no conserved phenylalanine or tryptophan, and so a read error is likely. The CDR3 DNA sequence: TGTGCCAGCGGTTTCCAGGGACCGCTGGACAATGAGCAGTTCCTC. It specifies CASGFQGPLDNEQFL. The chain has TRBV11-1 and TRBJ2-1; possibly TRBD1 or TRBD2 for D (5 bases each). CDR1 and CDR2 from the germline V gene are SGHAT and FQDESV (reference sequence). The V gene lost 8 bases and the J gene lost 5 bases, with 19 bases spanning the gap. This CDR3 spans 15 amino acids.

As concerns this clonotype: The CDR3 end shows no conserved phenylalanine or tryptophan, and so a read error is likely. This CDR3 is CSSSDRVAGELFP. The CDR3 DNA sequence: TGTTCCAGCAGCGACAGGGTAGCGGGGGAGCTGTTTCCT. The chain couples TRBV7-9 to TRBJ2-2, with 7 positions matching TRBD1. This CDR3 spans 13 amino acids. CDR1 and CDR2 from the germline V gene are SEHNR and FQNEAQ (reference sequence).

This clonotype was picked up one time. It may be a read error: a sequence one base away is much more abundant. As the CDR3 is not closed by the conserved phenylalanine or tryptophan, this likely results from a read error. The V call is TRBV30, the J call TRBJ2-2; no definite D call. Germline loops: CDR1 GTSNPN, CDR2 SVGIG (reference sequence). V was clipped by 0 bases and J by 2 bases, with 1 base between them. The CDR3 totals 12 residues. The CDR3: CAWSVNTGELFL. The CDR3 nucleotides read TGTGCCTGGAGTGTAAACACCGGGGAGCTGTTTTTG.

Concerning this clonotype itself: Without the conserved terminal phenylalanine or tryptophan, this CDR3 likely stems from a read error. The chain couples TRBV6-1 to TRBJ2-2, with a weak D call TRBD2 (6 bases). The CDR3 has 16 amino acids. The germline gives CDR1 MNHNS, CDR2 SASEGT. The CDR3 loop is CANSEVLTSLPGELFL. CDR3 nucleotide sequence: TGTGCCAACAGTGAAGTCCTCACTAGCTTACCCGGGGAGCTGTTTTTA.

A word on this clonotype: The junction and the germline gene differ at one end; a read error may be behind it. The chain combines TRBV11-3 with TRBJ1-6; maybe TRBD1 (5 bases). CDR3 size: 13 residues. Germline CDR1 and CDR2: SGHNT and YENEEA. The CDR3 nucleotides read TGTGCCAGCAGCCGGACACTAGTTTCATCCCTCCAGTTT. The encoded protein is CASSRTLVSSLQF.

About this clonotype: At one of its ends the junction is not consistent with the germline gene, which may arise from a read error. This rearrangement joins TRBV20-1 to TRBJ2-2, with D tentatively TRBD1 or TRBD2 (5 bases each). Germline CDR1 DFQATT, CDR2 SNEGSKA (reference sequence). This CDR3 contains 16 residues. CDR3 bases: TGCAGTGCTAGAGATGAGGGGCAGGCCGCGACCGGGGAGCTGTTATTT. It translates to CSARDEGQAATGELLF.